The text below deals with one T cell receptor (beta chain). Deletions cut 2 bases from V and 2 bases from J, with 7 bases between. Looked up from germline, CDR1 is SGHNT and CDR2 is YENEEA. The CDR3 length is 14 residues. The assay was immunoSEQ multiplex PCR, and TCRdb's table has in-frame clones only and misses some. The sample lists roughly 81,000 clones; around 93% were seen once. Sorting isolated naive CD4 T cells lacking CD45RO and expressing CD62L. This entry belongs to a study of human versus mouse CDR3 diversity and MHC coevolution. The rearrangement joins TRBV11-3 to TRBJ2-1; D is perhaps TRBD1 (6 bases). This sequence was found in a person between 25 and 70 years old in good health. The sample taken for sequencing was naive CD4+ T cells from blood. Subset noted: CD45RO-negative CD62L-positive naive CD4 T cells. CDR3 sequence (DNA): TGTGCCAGCAGCTTAACAGGGACCTACAATGAGCAGTTCTTC. Encoded protein: CASSLTGTYNEQFF.